The 8 T cell receptor beta chains listed next were all sequenced from one sample in a study of blood T cell repertoires in COVID-19. Libraries were prepared by immunoSEQ multiplex PCR; TCRdb keeps only in-frame clonotypes and omits some of them. The sample consists of over 600,000 clones, about nine tenths of them appearing once. Sequencing was carried out using peripheral blood. These receptors came from a woman younger than 30 with acute or convalescent COVID-19.

The chain carries TRBV7-2 and TRBJ2-7, with D perhaps TRBD1 (5 bases). CDR1 is SGHTA and CDR2 is FQGNSA in the germline V gene. The CDR3 loop spans 14 amino acids. The V end lost 1 base, the J end lost 5 bases, and 12 bases lay between the germline ends. The chain's CDR3 is CASSLEGAAHEQYF. The DNA of the CDR3 is TGTGCCAGCAGCTTAGAAGGGGCCGCCCACGAGCAGTACTTC.

The chain links TRBV27 to TRBJ1-4; a weak D match, TRBD1 (6 bases). The CDR3 runs to 14 residues. Trimming cost V 2 bases and J 8 bases, with 12 bases left between them. Per germline, CDR1 MNHEY and CDR2 SMNVEV (reference sequence). For the CDR3, the DNA is TGTGCCAGCAGTTTAAACAGGGTGTCGGAAAAACTGTTTTTT. Its protein is CASSLNRVSEKLFF.

V usage is TRBV10-3 and J usage is TRBJ2-7; 10 bases match TRBD1. With V trimmed by 2 bases and J by 1 base, 5 bases remained unmatched. CDR3 length: 16 residues. Germline V gene data show CDR1 as ENHRY and CDR2 as SYGVKD. The CDR3 DNA sequence: TGTGCCATCAGTGAGCCCCGGGACAGGGGTTCCTACGAGCAGTACTTC. This encodes CAISEPRDRGSYEQYF.

This clone was counted a few times. The V call is TRBV11-2, the J call TRBJ1-2; tentative D call: TRBD1 (5 bases). Germline assignment: CDR1 SGHAT and CDR2 FQNNGV. V was shortened by 1 base and J by 8 bases, with 17 bases between the two germline ends. The CDR3 length is 15 residues. The CDR3 DNA sequence: TGTGCCAGCAGCTTAGTTGGCGTGCGGGACGGAGGCTACACCTTC. Translating gives CASSLVGVRDGGYTF.

The chain links TRBV5-1 to TRBJ2-2, with a possible D match to TRBD2 (5 bases). V shed 0 bases and J shed 6 bases, with 9 bases lying between them. CDR1 SGHRS and CDR2 YFSETQ come from the germline V gene. This CDR3 region has 14 residues. This chain's CDR3 is CASSLAGGSGELFF. The CDR3 DNA reads TGCGCCAGCAGCTTGGCCGGCGGGTCCGGGGAGCTGTTTTTT.

This chain connects TRBV20-1 to TRBJ1-5; 7 bases map to TRBD1. The CDR3 totals 13 residues. V was clipped by 3 bases and J by 2 bases; unmatched bases: 1. The germline V gene has CDR1 DFQATT and CDR2 SNEGSKA (reference sequence). CDR3 region: CSASDRGNQPQHF. The DNA of the CDR3 is TGCAGTGCTAGTGACAGGGGCAATCAGCCCCAGCATTTT.

The chain couples TRBV18 to TRBJ2-7, with D possibly matching TRBD1 (6 bases). Germline V lookup: CDR1 KGHSH, CDR2 LQKENI. This CDR3 spans 15 amino acids. Deletions cut 4 bases from V and 0 bases from J, with 13 bases between. CDR3 protein: CASSRGGQSSYEQYF. CDR3 sequence (DNA): TGTGCCAGCTCACGCGGCGGACAGAGCTCCTACGAGCAGTACTTC.

The chain carries TRBV5-5 and TRBJ1-6, with D possibly being TRBD1 (6 bases). Germline CDR1 is SGHKS and CDR2 is YYEKEE (reference sequence). Trimming cost V 2 bases and J 7 bases, with 13 bases left between them. The CDR3 has 15 residues. The CDR3 spells CASSFGPDRNSPLHF. The CDR3 DNA reads as TGTGCCAGCAGCTTCGGACCCGACAGGAATTCACCCCTCCACTTT.